A single sample is the source of the 30 T cell receptor beta chains below, sequenced in a study of blood T cell repertoires in COVID-19. Clones were read by immunoSEQ multiplex PCR, and TCRdb kept only the in-frame ones, dropping some. Found here are 85,000 to 130,000 clones, around 80% of them singletons; the top ten hold under 8%. Sample: peripheral blood. These receptors were collected from a man older than 75 with COVID-19, enrolled during active disease.

J is TRBJ1-5 and V is TRBV2, with 7 bases fitting TRBD1. Germline CDR1 reads SNHLY; CDR2 reads FYNNEI. The CDR3 loop spans 14 amino acids. V shed 4 bases and J 3 bases; nucleotides not matched to a gene: 3. CDR3: CASSGQGVNQPQHF. CDR3 coding DNA: TGTGCCAGCAGTGGGCAGGGGGTCAATCAGCCCCAGCATTTT. Variable domain in full (rest from reference TRBV2 and TRBJ1-5): EPEVTQTPSHQVTQMGQEVILRCVPISNHLYFYWYRQILGQKVEFLVSFYNNEISEKSEIFDDQFSVERPDGSNFTLKIRSTKLEDSAMYFCASSGQGVNQPQHFGDGTRLSIL.

The V call is TRBV7-2, the J call TRBJ1-2; 8 positions agree with TRBD1. The ends lost 3 bases at V and 7 bases at J; junction bases unmatched: 7. CDR1 and CDR2 from the germline V gene are SGHTA and FQGNSA. CDR3 length: 14 amino acids. The CDR3 reads CASSFSGQGAGYTF. The CDR3 DNA reads TGTGCCAGCAGCTTTAGCGGACAGGGCGCTGGCTACACCTTC. Full variable domain (remainder filled in from reference TRBV7-2 and TRBJ1-2): GAGVSQSPSNKVTEKGKDVELRCDPISGHTALYWYRQSLGQGLEFLIYFQGNSAPDKSGLPSDRFSAERTGGSVSTLTIQRTQQEDSAVYLCASSFSGQGAGYTFGSGTRLTVV.

The rearrangement uses TRBV6-6 and TRBJ2-1; TRBD2 is a possible D gene (7 bases). Germline V gives CDR1 MNHNY, CDR2 SVGAGI (reference sequence). This CDR3 is built from 13 residues. CDR3 sequence reads: CSGGGREGNEQFF. CDR3 sequence (DNA): TGTTCGGGGGGCGGGAGAGAGGGCAATGAGCAGTTCTTC.

The CDR3 bases are TGTGCCAGCACCAATTTTCAGGGACTAGGTGGTGAGCAGTTCTTC. Translated, it gives CASTNFQGLGGEQFF. This rearrangement joins TRBV28 to TRBJ2-1; 8 positions match TRBD2. V shed 7 bases and J 9 bases; nucleotides not matched to a gene: 14. The CDR3 extends over 15 amino acids. Germline V lookup: CDR1 MDHEN, CDR2 SYDVKM.

The V gene is TRBV5-1, the J gene TRBJ2-1, with 15 nucleotides matching TRBD2. CDR1 and CDR2 (germline): SGHRS, YFSETQ. J lost 8 bases, V lost 5 bases, and 14 bases had no gene match. The CDR3 spans 18 residues. CDR3 sequence: CASSNPGLAGGPGDEQFF. CDR3 coding DNA: TGCGCCAGCAGTAACCCGGGACTAGCGGGAGGCCCGGGCGATGAGCAGTTCTTC.

The CDR3 sequence is CASSRETNTEAFF. CDR3 nucleotide sequence: TGTGCCAGCTCACGGGAGACGAACACTGAAGCTTTCTTT. The V gene is TRBV18, the J gene TRBJ1-1, with no clear D. The germline gives CDR1 KGHSH, CDR2 LQKENI. The CDR3 totals 13 residues. Trimming left V 4 bases short and J 1 base short, with 7 bases between. Full variable domain (outside the CDR3, taken from reference TRBV18 and TRBJ1-1): NAGVMQNPRHLVRRRGQEARLRCSPMKGHSHVYWYRQLPEEGLKFMVYLQKENIIDESGMPKERFSAEFPKEGPSILRIQQVVRGDSAAYFCASSRETNTEAFFGQGTRLTVV.

This clone was seen once. This chain joins TRBV19 and TRBJ2-2; TRBD1 matches at 8 bases. CDR3 length equals 15 residues. V lost 6 bases to trimming and J lost 5 bases; unmatched junction nucleotides: 8. Germline V gene lookup returns CDR1 LNHDA and CDR2 SQIVND (reference sequence). DNA for the CDR3: TGTGCCAGTAGCCCAGGGGGCGGCAAGACCGGGGAGCTGTTTTTT. Amino acids: CASSPGGGKTGELFF. The entire variable domain, with the rest obtained from reference TRBV19 and TRBJ2-2, is as follows: DGGITQSPKYLFRKEGQNVTLSCEQNLNHDAMYWYRQDPGQGLRLIYYSQIVNDFQKGDIAEGYSVSREKKESFPLTVTSAQKNPTAFYLCASSPGGGKTGELFFGEGSRLTVL.

This rearrangement joins TRBV10-2 to TRBJ2-1; TRBD2 matches at 10 bases. The germline V gene encodes CDR1 WSHSY and CDR2 SAAADI. V shed 1 base and J 9 bases; nucleotides not matched to a gene: 9. CDR3 length equals 16 residues. The DNA for the CDR3 is TGCGCCAGCAGTGAGTTCCAGCGGGAGGGCAGAAGTGAGCAGTTCTTC. Translating it yields CASSEFQREGRSEQFF.

The chain is built from TRBV6-2 or TRBV6-3 and TRBJ1-6, with D maybe TRBD1 (6 bases). The V and J ends lost 2 bases and 3 bases respectively, with 8 bases between them. The length of the CDR3 is 15 residues. Germline CDR1 MNHEY, CDR2 SVGEGT. DNA for the CDR3: TGTGCCAGCAGTTACGGGGGCTACTATAATTCACCCCTCCACTTT. Translation gives CASSYGGYYNSPLHF.

This sequence joins TRBV29-1 and TRBJ2-1; D perhaps matches TRBD1 (6 bases). Germline loops: CDR1 SQVTM, CDR2 ANQGSEA. This CDR3 contains 11 residues. The V and J ends lost 4 bases and 14 bases respectively, with 15 bases between them. CDR3 in amino acids: CSVGRDTLEFF. The DNA for the CDR3 is TGCAGCGTTGGTCGGGACACCTTGGAGTTCTTC.

CDR3 residues: CASSSGAQPQETQYF. The CDR3 DNA sequence: TGTGCCAGCAGTTCTGGGGCCCAACCCCAAGAGACCCAGTACTTC. V gene TRBV27 combines with J gene TRBJ2-5, with TRBD1 as a possible D gene (5 bases). Germline-derived CDR1 and CDR2 are MNHEY and SMNVEV (reference sequence). V was pared by 4 bases and J by 1 base, with 13 bases between. This CDR3 has 15 amino acids.

V usage is TRBV12-3 or TRBV12-4 and J usage is TRBJ1-1; D is possibly TRBD1 (5 bases). Trimming left V 7 bases short and J 1 base short, with 10 bases between. CDR3 length: 13 amino acids. The CDR3 is CASTRGGNTEAFF. As DNA, the CDR3 is TGTGCCAGCACCCGCGGGGGGAACACTGAAGCTTTCTTT.

This chain links TRBV15 with TRBJ2-2, with 7 bases fitting TRBD1. This CDR3 has 13 residues. Germline loops: CDR1 LNHNV, CDR2 YYDKDF (reference sequence). The V gene end was trimmed by 3 bases and the J gene end by 5 bases; junction bases not matched to a gene: 0. This CDR3 is CATSRGQTGELFF. Written as DNA, the CDR3 is TGTGCCACCAGCAGGGGACAGACCGGGGAGCTGTTTTTT.

This clone turned up a few times. This chain connects TRBV5-1 to TRBJ1-1, with a tentative D call TRBD1 (5 bases). The V and J ends lost 1 base and 6 bases respectively, with 13 bases between them. Germline CDR1 SGHRS, CDR2 YFSETQ. This CDR3 is 14 amino acids long. As DNA, the CDR3 is TGCGCCAGCAGCTTGAATGGGGCGGTGGCTGAAGCTTTCTTT. It is translated as CASSLNGAVAEAFF.

This clone was counted a few times. The J gene is TRBJ2-7, the V gene TRBV20-1, with a weak D call TRBD1 (6 bases). This CDR3 has 14 amino acids. Germline CDR1 reads DFQATT; CDR2 reads SNEGSKA (reference sequence). The V end was cut by 3 bases, the J end by 4 bases, with 16 bases between. CDR3 coding DNA: TGCAGTGCTAGTGGGACAACCTTGGGGTACGAGCAGTACTTC. This codes for CSASGTTLGYEQYF.

A few counts support this clone. The chain recombines TRBV5-1 with TRBJ2-7; 9 bases map to TRBD2. Per germline, CDR1 SGHRS and CDR2 YFSETQ. V trimming: 0 bases; J trimming: 5 bases; junction bases outside the gene matches: 3. The CDR3 length is 14 residues. The CDR3 sequence is CASSLGSGSNEQYF. The CDR3 DNA reads TGCGCCAGCAGCTTGGGTAGCGGGAGCAACGAGCAGTACTTC.

The rearrangement uses TRBV9 and TRBJ2-1; TRBD2 is a possible D gene (5 bases). Germline CDR1 is SGDLS and CDR2 is YYNGEE. This CDR3 contains 16 residues. V lost 4 bases and J 1 base, leaving 15 bases between the germline ends. CDR3 sequence: CASSRTRGGSYNEQFF. DNA for the CDR3: TGTGCCAGCAGCCGTACCCGAGGAGGATCCTACAATGAGCAGTTCTTC.

This clone has more than one count but fewer than ten. The V and J genes are TRBV19 and TRBJ2-4; weak D call: TRBD2 (5 bases). With 4 bases removed from V and 1 base from J, the gap between germline ends came to 8 bases. Germline CDR1 and CDR2: LNHDA and SQIVND (reference sequence). This CDR3 spans 14 amino acids. The CDR3 spells CASSTGDAKNIQYF. For the CDR3, the DNA is TGTGCCAGTAGTACCGGGGATGCCAAAAACATTCAGTACTTC.

This clone was counted a few times. The chain employs TRBV27 and TRBJ1-6, with TRBD1 identical over 7 bases. Looked up from germline, CDR1 is MNHEY and CDR2 is SMNVEV (reference sequence). The trim removed 2 bases at V and 5 bases at J, leaving 3 bases unmatched. The CDR3 is 15 amino acids. The CDR3: CASSLDGTDNSPLHF. CDR3 coding DNA: TGTGCCAGCAGTTTAGACGGGACAGATAATTCACCCCTCCACTTT.

This chain uses TRBV5-1 with TRBJ2-1; 8 positions match TRBD1. Germline trimming cut 5 bases from V and 1 base from J; bases unmatched to any gene: 2. There are 14 residues in the CDR3. CDR1 is SGHRS and CDR2 is YFSETQ in the germline V gene. CDR3 sequence reads: CASRQGGSYNEQFF. CDR3 nucleotide sequence: TGCGCCAGCAGACAGGGGGGATCCTACAATGAGCAGTTCTTC. Supplemented by reference TRBV5-1 and TRBJ2-1, the full variable domain reads KAGVTQTPRYLIKTRGQQVTLSCSPISGHRSVSWYQQTPGQGLQFLFEYFSETQRNKGNFPGRFSGRQFSNSRSEMNVSTLELGDSALYLCASRQGGSYNEQFFGPGTRLTVL.

V usage is TRBV6-5 and J usage is TRBJ2-7, with D maybe TRBD2 (5 bases). The germline CDR1 and CDR2 sequences are MNHEY and SVGAGI. Trimming stripped 0 bases from V and 0 bases from J, with 9 bases between. The CDR3 loop spans 15 amino acids. DNA for the CDR3: TGTGCCAGCAGTTACTCGGGTGGGAGCTCCTACGAGCAGTACTTC. It is translated as CASSYSGGSSYEQYF.

This clone is judged medium-sized. This chain connects TRBV10-2 to TRBJ2-7, with a possible D match to TRBD2 (6 bases). Looked up from germline, CDR1 is WSHSY and CDR2 is SAAADI. The length of the CDR3 is 14 residues. V was shortened by 7 bases and J by 5 bases, with 18 bases between the two germline ends. CDR3 sequence: CASKLSGVVDEQYF. CDR3 nucleotide sequence: TGCGCCAGCAAGCTGTCGGGAGTTGTAGACGAGCAGTACTTC.

This rearrangement joins TRBV7-2 to TRBJ2-3; the D gene is possibly TRBD2 (7 bases). Trimming left V 4 bases short and J 7 bases short, with 18 bases between. The germline V gene encodes CDR1 SGHTA and CDR2 FQGNSA. The length of the CDR3 is 15 residues. As DNA, the CDR3 is TGTGCCAGCAGCTCCTGGCGGGGGCAGGGGAATACGCAGTATTTT. Its translation: CASSSWRGQGNTQYF.

The chain is built from TRBV24-1 and TRBJ1-1; D not certain. The CDR3 consists of 12 residues. V lost 4 bases to trimming and J lost 2 bases, with 4 bases between them. Per germline, CDR1 KGHDR and CDR2 SFDVKD. As DNA, the CDR3 is TGTGCCACCAGTGACCCTAACACTGAAGCTTTCTTT. Residues: CATSDPNTEAFF.

The chain joins TRBV9 to TRBJ2-3; 7 bases fit TRBD2. This CDR3 spans 15 amino acids. Germline V gives CDR1 SGDLS, CDR2 YYNGEE. V was pared by 0 bases and J by 10 bases, with 11 bases of the junction left unmatched. CDR3 DNA: TGTGCCAGCAGCGTAGTCCAGGGAGGGATTTCATCGCAGTATTTT. Amino acid sequence: CASSVVQGGISSQYF.

In this sample, this clone turned up once. The rearrangement uses TRBV6-5 and TRBJ2-3, with 8 bases that match TRBD1. CDR3 length equals 14 residues. Germline CDR1 is MNHEY and CDR2 is SVGAGI. Trimming removed 6 bases from V and 0 bases from J; junction bases left unmatched: 2. CDR3 in amino acids: CASSYRGSTDTQYF. The CDR3 nucleotides read TGTGCCAGCAGCTACAGGGGGAGCACAGATACGCAGTATTTT.

This chain uses TRBV6-2 or TRBV6-3 with TRBJ2-3; 14 bases align to TRBD2. The V gene end was trimmed by 5 bases and the J gene end by 3 bases; junction bases not matched to a gene: 4. CDR3 length equals 16 residues. CDR1 is MNHEY, CDR2 SVGEGT, per germline. The CDR3 coding sequence is TGTGCCAGCAGTCAAGGACTAGCGGGAGGTACAGATACGCAGTATTTT. This gives the protein CASSQGLAGGTDTQYF.

The chain employs TRBV20-1 and TRBJ1-2; a possible D gene is TRBD1 (6 bases). Deletions cut 3 bases from V and 2 bases from J, with 16 bases between. Germline V CDR1 and CDR2: DFQATT, SNEGSKA (reference sequence). This CDR3 comprises 15 residues. The CDR3 nucleotides are TGCAGTGCTAGTACGCCAGGGGTGAGGAACTATGGCTACACCTTC. This sequence encodes CSASTPGVRNYGYTF.

The genes are TRBV7-8 and TRBJ2-7, with D perhaps matching TRBD1 (5 bases). The V and J ends lost 3 bases and 2 bases respectively, with 8 bases between them. CDR1 is SGHVS and CDR2 is FQNEAQ in the germline V gene. CDR3 size: 13 residues. The CDR3 nucleotides read TGTGCCAGCAGCTTGTTACAGGCCTACGAGCAGTACTTC. This encodes CASSLLQAYEQYF.

V usage is TRBV7-2 and J usage is TRBJ2-3, with a weak D call TRBD1 (6 bases). Germline CDR1 SGHTA, CDR2 FQGNSA. There are 16 residues in the CDR3. Trimming removed 5 bases at V and 1 base at J, with 16 bases between. The CDR3 nucleotides read TGTGCCAGCAGCGGACGCCTGGACAGCCGCACAGATACGCAGTATTTT. It translates to CASSGRLDSRTDTQYF.